This entry lists 16 T cell receptor beta chains sequenced from one sample in a study of OX40 agonist ivuxolimab in advanced cancers. TCRdb's copy holds only in-frame clones and misses some; the assay was immunoSEQ multiplex PCR. The sample lists fewer than 85,000 clones, more than 90% occurring once. Source: CD4+ or CD8+ T cells sorted from blood, taken in a trial of the OX40 agonist ivuxolimab. Receptors originate from an adult with an advanced solid tumor such as melanoma, head and neck, liver or kidney cancer.

The chain links TRBV5-1 to TRBJ2-2; D unresolved. Trimming cost V 0 bases and J 8 bases, with 8 bases left between them. Germline V gene lookup returns CDR1 SGHRS and CDR2 YFSETQ. The CDR3 length is 13 residues. CDR3 DNA sequence: TGCGCCAGCAGCTTGGAATTGGGTGGGGAGCTGTTTTTT. This sequence encodes CASSLELGGELFF.

The chain employs TRBV7-2 and TRBJ2-2; TRBD2 matches at 10 bases. V lost 1 base to trimming and J lost 9 bases; unmatched junction nucleotides: 5. This CDR3 has 15 residues. Germline V gene data show CDR1 as SGHTA and CDR2 as FQGNSA. CDR3 sequence reads: CASSLVLSGRWELFF. CDR3 nucleotide sequence: TGTGCCAGCAGCTTAGTTCTTAGCGGGAGGTGGGAGCTGTTTTTT. The entire variable domain, with the rest obtained from reference TRBV7-2 and TRBJ2-2, is as follows: GAGVSQSPSNKVTEKGKDVELRCDPISGHTALYWYRQSLGQGLEFLIYFQGNSAPDKSGLPSDRFSAERTGGSVSTLTIQRTQQEDSAVYLCASSLVLSGRWELFFGEGSRLTVL.

This clone has just a few counts. This chain links TRBV9 with TRBJ1-1; D is ambiguous. Germline loops: CDR1 SGDLS, CDR2 YYNGEE. CDR3 length: 14 amino acids. Trimming stripped 0 bases from V and 4 bases from J, with 10 bases between. The CDR3 protein is CASSVGTLSTEAFF. CDR3 DNA: TGTGCCAGCAGCGTAGGGACCTTGAGCACTGAAGCTTTCTTT.

The chain joins TRBV6-5 to TRBJ2-5; D gene unclear. The CDR3 has 14 residues. Deletions cut 7 bases from V and 3 bases from J, with 15 bases between. Germline CDR1 is MNHEY and CDR2 is SVGAGI. CDR3 amino acids: CASKRGVEKETQYF. CDR3 nucleotides: TGTGCCAGCAAACGTGGAGTGGAAAAAGAGACCCAGTACTTC.

V gene TRBV10-2 combines with J gene TRBJ2-3; D may correspond to TRBD1 or TRBD2 (5 bases each). V was shortened by 2 bases and J by 2 bases, with 11 bases between the two germline ends. CDR3 length: 15 residues. The V gene's germline CDR1 is WSHSY and CDR2 SAAADI. CDR3 sequence: CASSERGSSTDTQYF. The CDR3 nucleotides are TGCGCCAGCAGTGAGCGGGGCTCCTCCACAGATACGCAGTATTTT.

The chain links TRBV5-6 to TRBJ2-5; the D gene could be TRBD1 or TRBD2 (5 bases each). The CDR3 covers 14 residues. V was pared by 3 bases and J by 5 bases, with 14 bases between. The V gene's germline CDR1 is SGHDT and CDR2 YYEEEE. The CDR3 sequence: CASSSGKGWETQYF. CDR3 nucleotides: TGTGCCAGCAGCTCCGGGAAGGGGTGGGAGACCCAGTACTTC.

The gene calls are TRBV5-4 and TRBJ2-5; D remains unclear. This CDR3 contains 15 residues. Trimming removed 4 bases from V and 1 base from J, with 14 bases in between. CDR1 SGHNT and CDR2 YYREEE come from the germline V gene (reference sequence). The CDR3 DNA follows: TGTGCCAGCAGCCAAGGTGATGGCAGCCAAGAGACCCAGTACTTC. This codes for CASSQGDGSQETQYF.

The J gene is TRBJ2-1, the V gene TRBV4-2; D ambiguous. The germline V and J ends were trimmed by 0 bases and 6 bases, with 0 bases remaining between them. This CDR3 comprises 11 residues. Germline CDR1 LGHNA, CDR2 YNFKEQ. CDR3 in DNA: TGTGCCAGCAGCCAAGACAATGAGCAGTTCTTC. It yields the protein CASSQDNEQFF.

This clone was recorded only once. The chain employs TRBV7-2 and TRBJ2-2; D ambiguous. The CDR3 totals 13 residues. Trimming cost V 6 bases and J 4 bases, with 9 bases left between them. Per germline, CDR1 SGHTA and CDR2 FQGNSA. Written as DNA, the CDR3 is TGTGCCAGCAGTATCGCTTTCACCGGGGAGCTGTTTTTT. Translating gives CASSIAFTGELFF.

The chain recombines TRBV7-2 with TRBJ1-2, with 7 bases fitting TRBD1. The length of the CDR3 is 13 residues. Germline V gene data show CDR1 as SGHTA and CDR2 as FQGNSA. V lost 5 bases, J lost 2 bases, and 2 bases stayed unmatched. CDR3 sequence reads: CASSEDRNYGYTF. In DNA form, the CDR3 reads TGTGCCAGCAGCGAGGACAGGAACTATGGCTACACCTTC.

CDR3 DNA: TGTGCCAGCAGCCGCCTTCAGGGTGTCGGGTATGAGCAGTTCTTC. Translation gives CASSRLQGVGYEQFF. The V gene is TRBV4-2, the J gene TRBJ2-1; maybe TRBD1 (5 bases). Germline V CDR1 and CDR2: LGHNA, YNFKEQ. CDR3 length equals 15 residues. The ends were cut back, 4 bases at V and 8 bases at J, with 18 bases in the middle.

A word on this clone: Within the sample, other DNA sequences also encode this same CDR3. V usage is TRBV20-1 and J usage is TRBJ2-3; unclear D gene. This CDR3 is built from 11 residues. The germline CDR1 and CDR2 sequences are DFQATT and SNEGSKA (reference sequence). V lost 4 bases and J 3 bases, leaving 5 bases between the germline ends. The CDR3 sequence: CSATPTDTQYF. The DNA for the CDR3 is TGCAGTGCTACCCCGACAGATACGCAGTATTTT.

CDR3 nucleotide sequence: TGTGCCAGCAGCTTGAGCGGGAGGGGCACGCCCTACGAGCAGTACTTC. Translation gives CASSLSGRGTPYEQYF. The V and J genes are TRBV5-6 and TRBJ2-7; 10 bases align to TRBD2. V was clipped by 1 base and J by 2 bases; unmatched bases: 6. Germline CDR1 reads SGHDT; CDR2 reads YYEEEE. This CDR3 has 16 amino acids. The full variable domain, its missing parts supplied by reference TRBV5-6 and TRBJ2-7, is DAGVTQSPTHLIKTRGQQVTLRCSPKSGHDTVSWYQQALGQGPQFIFQYYEEEERQRGNFPDRFSGHQFPNYSSELNVNALLLGDSALYLCASSLSGRGTPYEQYFGPGTRLTVT.

V is TRBV28 and J is TRBJ2-7; 7 bases are shared with TRBD1. The CDR3 consists of 13 residues. The junction had 10 bases not matched to a gene; V was cut back by 5 bases and J by 9 bases. CDR1 is MDHEN, CDR2 SYDVKM, per germline. The CDR3 DNA follows: TGTGCCAGCAGTCTGAGGGGGCCGCCCGGGCAGTACTTC. It specifies CASSLRGPPGQYF.

CDR3 coding DNA: TGTGCCTGGAGGAGCGGGGGCACAGATACGCAGTATTTT. It codes for CAWRSGGTDTQYF. The gene calls are TRBV30 and TRBJ2-3, with TRBD2 identical over 7 bases. CDR3 size: 13 residues. V shed 3 bases, J shed 1 base, and the junction held 1 base outside the gene matches. Germline CDR1 GTSNPN, CDR2 SVGIG (reference sequence).

V is TRBV19 and J is TRBJ2-2, with D possibly being TRBD1 or TRBD2 (5 bases each). The CDR3 sequence is 15 residues long. CDR1 and CDR2 from the germline V gene are LNHDA and SQIVND (reference sequence). V gave up 1 base and J gave up 3 bases, with 9 bases separating them. The CDR3 sequence is CASSIGDRDTGELFF. CDR3 nucleotide sequence: TGTGCCAGTAGTATAGGGGACCGGGACACCGGGGAGCTGTTTTTT.